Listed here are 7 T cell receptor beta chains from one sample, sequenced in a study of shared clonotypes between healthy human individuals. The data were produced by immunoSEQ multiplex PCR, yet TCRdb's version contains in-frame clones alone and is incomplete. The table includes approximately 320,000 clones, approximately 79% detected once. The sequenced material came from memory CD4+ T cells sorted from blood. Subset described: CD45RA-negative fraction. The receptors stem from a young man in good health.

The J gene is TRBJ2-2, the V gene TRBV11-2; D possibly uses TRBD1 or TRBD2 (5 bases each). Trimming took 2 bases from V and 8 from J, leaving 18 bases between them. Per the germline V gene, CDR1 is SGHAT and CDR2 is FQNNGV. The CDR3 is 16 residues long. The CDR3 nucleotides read TGTGCCAGCAGCTTAAGAGGGGACGGCAGGAGAGGGGAGCTGTTTTTT. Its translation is CASSLRGDGRRGELFF.

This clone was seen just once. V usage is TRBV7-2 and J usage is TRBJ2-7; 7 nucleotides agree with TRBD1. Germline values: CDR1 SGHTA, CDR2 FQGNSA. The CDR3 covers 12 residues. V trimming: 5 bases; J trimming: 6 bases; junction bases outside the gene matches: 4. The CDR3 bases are TGTGCCAGCAGCGGAGGACAGGCCGAGCAGTACTTC. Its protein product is CASSGGQAEQYF.

The CDR3 DNA follows: TGCAGCGTTTACAGGGTTTTTGAGCCCCACACTGAAGCTTTCTTT. Translated, it gives CSVYRVFEPHTEAFF. The V gene is TRBV29-1, the J gene TRBJ1-1, with D perhaps matching TRBD1 (6 bases). Trimming took off 5 bases at V and 3 bases at J, with 19 bases between the two ends. Germline CDR1 SQVTM, CDR2 ANQGSEA. The CDR3 totals 15 residues.

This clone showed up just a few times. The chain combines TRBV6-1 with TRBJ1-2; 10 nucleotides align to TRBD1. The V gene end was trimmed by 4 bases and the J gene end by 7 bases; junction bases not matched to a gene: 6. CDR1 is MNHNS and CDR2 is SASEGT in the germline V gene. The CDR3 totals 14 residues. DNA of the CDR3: TGTGCCAGCAGTGGGGGACAGGGGTGGGCTGGCTACACCTTC. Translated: CASSGGQGWAGYTF.

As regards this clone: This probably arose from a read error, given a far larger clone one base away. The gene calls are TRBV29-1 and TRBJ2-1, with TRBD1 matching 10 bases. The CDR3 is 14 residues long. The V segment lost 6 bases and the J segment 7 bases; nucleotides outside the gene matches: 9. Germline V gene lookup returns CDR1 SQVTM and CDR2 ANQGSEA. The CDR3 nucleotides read TGCAGCGTACTAGGCGGGACAGGGGCTAATGAGCAGTTCTTC. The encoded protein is CSVLGGTGANEQFF.

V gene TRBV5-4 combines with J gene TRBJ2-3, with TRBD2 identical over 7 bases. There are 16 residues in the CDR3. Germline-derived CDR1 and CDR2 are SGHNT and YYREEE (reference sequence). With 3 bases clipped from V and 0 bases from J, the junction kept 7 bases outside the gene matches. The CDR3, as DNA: TGTGCCAGCAGCTCTCGTACTAGCGCAAGCACAGATACGCAGTATTTT. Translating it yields CASSSRTSASTDTQYF. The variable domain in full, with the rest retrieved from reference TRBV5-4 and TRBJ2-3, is ETGVTQSPTHLIKTRGQQVTLRCSSQSGHNTVSWYQQALGQGPQFIFQYYREEENGRGNFPPRFSGLQFPNYSSELNVNALELDDSALYLCASSSRTSASTDTQYFGPGTRLTVL.

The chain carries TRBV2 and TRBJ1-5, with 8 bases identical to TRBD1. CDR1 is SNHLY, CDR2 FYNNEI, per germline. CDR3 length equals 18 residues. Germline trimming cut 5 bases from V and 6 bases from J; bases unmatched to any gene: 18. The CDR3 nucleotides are TGTGCCAGCAGTCGGACAGGGCCGATCGGTCGAATGGGTCAGCCCCAGCATTTT. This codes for CASSRTGPIGRMGQPQHF. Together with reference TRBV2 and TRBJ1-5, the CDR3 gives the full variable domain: EPEVTQTPSHQVTQMGQEVILRCVPISNHLYFYWYRQILGQKVEFLVSFYNNEISEKSEIFDDQFSVERPDGSNFTLKIRSTKLEDSAMYFCASSRTGPIGRMGQPQHFGDGTRLSIL.